These T cell receptor beta chains were read from a single sample in a study of T cell changes during pregnancy in multiple sclerosis. TCRdb keeps only in-frame clones here, not all; method: immunoSEQ multiplex PCR. This sample yields more than 90,000 clones, of which around 90% are seen a single time; 3.1% belongs to the top ten. Specimen: peripheral blood, collected in the second trimester of pregnancy. The receptors were sampled from a female donor with multiple sclerosis, enrolled in a pregnancy study. Each CDR3 is given without its conserved first and last residue.

>TRBV27|11
ASSFTSLGEQF
>TRBV29-1|12
SVEALAGVNEQF
>TRBV19|13
ASSIQRTGKNIQY
>TRBV7-9|11
ASSLVGGGTAF
>TRBV9|14
ASSVEGRGVNTEAF
>TRBV18|16
ASSRGVPQIETFYEQY
>TRBV14|14
ASSQDFRASGEKLF
>TRBV7-9|15
ASSTHPGTTLYNEQF
>TRBV7-8|13
ASSLGARSLDEQF
>TRBV10-3|12
AIRDGVSGQPQH
>TRBV4-2|13
ASSQEDSSYNEQF